This T cell receptor (beta chain) was retrieved from a study of control samples from healthy donors and cancer patients. Germline CDR1 SGDLS, CDR2 YYNGEE. Trimming at V came to 0 bases and at J to 10 bases, leaving 5 bases not matched to a gene. This CDR3 comprises 14 residues. Assay: immunoSEQ multiplex PCR; the TCRdb copy retains only in-frame clones and omits some. The sample shows 60,000 to 75,000 clones, 84% of them seen only once. The origin of this receptor is a man aged 50 to 60 in good health. Sequenced input: blood. This chain uses TRBV9 with TRBJ2-1; 9 nucleotides align to TRBD1. In DNA, the CDR3 is TGTGCCAGCAGCGTAGGACAGGGGGGTAGGGAGCAGTTCTTC. Amino acid sequence: CASSVGQGGREQFF. The variable domain in full, completed from reference TRBV9 and TRBJ2-1, reads DSGVTQTPKHLITATGQRVTLRCSPRSGDLSVYWYQQSLDQGLQFLIQYYNGEERAKGNILERFSAQQFPDLHSELNLSSLELGDSALYFCASSVGQGGREQFFGPGTRLTVL.